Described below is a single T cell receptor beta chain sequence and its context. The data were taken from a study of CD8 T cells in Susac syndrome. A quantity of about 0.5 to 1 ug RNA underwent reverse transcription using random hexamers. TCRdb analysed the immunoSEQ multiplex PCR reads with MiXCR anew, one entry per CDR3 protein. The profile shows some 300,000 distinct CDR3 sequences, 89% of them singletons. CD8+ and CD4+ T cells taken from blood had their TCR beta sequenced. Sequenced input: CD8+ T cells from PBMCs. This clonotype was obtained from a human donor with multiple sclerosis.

As DNA, the CDR3 is TGTGCCAGCAGCAGTAGCGGGTCCGACAATGAGCAGTTCTTC. Protein product: CASSSSGSDNEQFF. The rearrangement joins TRBV9 to TRBJ2-1; 7 nucleotides align to TRBD2. Germline assignment: CDR1 SGDLS and CDR2 YYNGEE. This CDR3 is built from 14 residues. Germline trimming cut 4 bases from V and 5 bases from J; bases unmatched to any gene: 6.